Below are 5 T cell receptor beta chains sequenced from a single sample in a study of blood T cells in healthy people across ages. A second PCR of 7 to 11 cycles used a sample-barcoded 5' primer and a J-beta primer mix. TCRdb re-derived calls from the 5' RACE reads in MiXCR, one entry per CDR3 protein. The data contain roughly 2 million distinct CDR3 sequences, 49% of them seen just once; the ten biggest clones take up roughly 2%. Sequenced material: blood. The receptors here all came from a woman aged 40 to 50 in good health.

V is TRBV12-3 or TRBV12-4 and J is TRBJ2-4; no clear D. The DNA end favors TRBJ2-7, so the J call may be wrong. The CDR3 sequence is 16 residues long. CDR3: CASSLWPDVSGDEQYF. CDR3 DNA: TGTGCCAGCAGTTTATGGCCGGACGTCTCCGGTGACGAGCAGTACTTC.

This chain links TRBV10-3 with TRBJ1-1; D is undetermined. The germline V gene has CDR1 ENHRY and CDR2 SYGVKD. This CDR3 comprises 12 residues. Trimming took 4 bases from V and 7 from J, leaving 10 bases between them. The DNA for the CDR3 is TGTGCCATCAGTGCGAACAAGGATGAAGCTTTCTTT. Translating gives CAISANKDEAFF.

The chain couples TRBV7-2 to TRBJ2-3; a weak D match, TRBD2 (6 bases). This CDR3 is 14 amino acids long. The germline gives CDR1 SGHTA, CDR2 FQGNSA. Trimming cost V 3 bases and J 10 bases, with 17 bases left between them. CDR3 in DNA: TGTGCCAGCAGCTTTGACCGGGGGATCTCTCCGCAGTATTTT. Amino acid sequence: CASSFDRGISPQYF. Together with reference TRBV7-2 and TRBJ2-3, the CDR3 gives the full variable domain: GAGVSQSPSNKVTEKGKDVELRCDPISGHTALYWYRQSLGQGLEFLIYFQGNSAPDKSGLPSDRFSAERTGGSVSTLTIQRTQQEDSAVYLCASSFDRGISPQYFGPGTRLTVL.

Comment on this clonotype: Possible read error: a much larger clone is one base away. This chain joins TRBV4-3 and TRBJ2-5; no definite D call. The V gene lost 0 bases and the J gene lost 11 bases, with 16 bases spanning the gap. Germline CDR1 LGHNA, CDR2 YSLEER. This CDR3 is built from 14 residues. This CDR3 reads CASSQEGPPDEQYF. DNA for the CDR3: TGCGCCAGCAGCCAAGAAGGACCGCCGGATGAGCAGTACTTC.

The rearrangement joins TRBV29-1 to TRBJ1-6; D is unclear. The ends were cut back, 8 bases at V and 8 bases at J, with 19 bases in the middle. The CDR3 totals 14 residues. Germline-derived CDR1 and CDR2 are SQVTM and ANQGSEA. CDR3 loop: CSFKSGPQDSPLHF. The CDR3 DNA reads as TGCAGCTTTAAATCCGGACCCCAAGATTCACCCCTCCACTTT. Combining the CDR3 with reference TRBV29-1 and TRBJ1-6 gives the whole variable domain SAVISQKPSRDICQRGTSLTIQCQVDSQVTMMFWYRQQPGQSLTLIATANQGSEATYESGFVIDKFPISRPNLTFSTLTVSNMSPEDSSIYLCSFKSGPQDSPLHFGNGTRLTVT.